Shown below are 4 T cell receptor beta chains from a single sample sequenced in a study of cytomegalovirus exposure and HLA in healthy donors. 60 Vbeta and 13 Jbeta primers were used in PCR. Some clones are missing from TCRdb's copy, which holds only in-frame ones; the method was immunoSEQ multiplex PCR. The sample yields some 130,000 clones, about 80% seen once. Sequenced input: PBMCs. These receptor sequences come from a man aged 18 to 35 in good health and CMV-seronegative.

The table lists this clone with a few counts. The CDR3 loop is CAISDTPGYNSPLHF. For the CDR3, the DNA is TGTGCCATCAGCGATACCCCCGGCTATAATTCACCCCTCCACTTT. This rearrangement joins TRBV10-3 to TRBJ1-6; no definite D call. This CDR3 spans 15 amino acids. Per the germline V gene, CDR1 is ENHRY and CDR2 is SYGVKD. Trimming took 6 bases from V and 3 from J, leaving 12 bases between them.

The chain employs TRBV27 and TRBJ2-1; TRBD2 matches 12 bases. With V trimmed by 6 bases and J by 9 bases, 15 bases remained unmatched. This CDR3 region has 17 residues. Germline V gene sequence: CDR1 MNHEY, CDR2 SMNVEV (reference sequence). CDR3 residues: CASSPFPLAGGWVEQFF. CDR3 DNA sequence: TGTGCCAGCAGCCCCTTCCCTCTAGCGGGAGGGTGGGTTGAGCAGTTCTTC.

The rearrangement uses TRBV6-5 and TRBJ2-3; 10 positions agree with TRBD2. J lost 3 bases, V lost 7 bases, and 7 bases had no gene match. Germline CDR1 MNHEY, CDR2 SVGAGI. CDR3 size: 15 residues. As DNA, the CDR3 is TGTGCCAGCAAACTAGCGGGATCTGGAACAGATACGCAGTATTTT. It codes for CASKLAGSGTDTQYF.

The V call is TRBV4-2, the J call TRBJ2-1, with TRBD2 matching 10 bases. The J segment lost 3 bases and the V segment lost 4 bases, leaving 9 bases of the junction unmatched. The CDR3 is 17 amino acids. Looked up from germline, CDR1 is LGHNA and CDR2 is YNFKEQ. The CDR3: CASSPSPQREGYNEQFF. The DNA of the CDR3 is TGTGCCAGCAGCCCCTCCCCGCAGCGGGAGGGCTACAATGAGCAGTTCTTC.